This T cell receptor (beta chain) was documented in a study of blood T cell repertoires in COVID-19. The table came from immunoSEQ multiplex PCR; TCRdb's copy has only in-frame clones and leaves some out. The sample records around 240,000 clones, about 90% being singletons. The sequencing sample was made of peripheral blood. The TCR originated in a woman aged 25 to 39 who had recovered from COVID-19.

This chain's CDR3 is CAWRFAGAHTGELFF. The CDR3 region has the DNA TGTGCCTGGAGGTTCGCAGGGGCCCACACCGGGGAGCTGTTTTTT. This sequence joins TRBV30 and TRBJ2-2; TRBD1 might be the D (6 bases). Germline V gene sequence: CDR1 GTSNPN, CDR2 SVGIG (reference sequence). The length of the CDR3 is 15 residues. V was pared by 3 bases and J by 3 bases, with 14 bases between.